The 22 T cell receptor beta chains below come from one sample, sequenced in a study of blood T cell repertoires in COVID-19. Assay used: immunoSEQ multiplex PCR; TCRdb lists only in-frame clones, some missing. This sample has around 250,000 clones, with 70% to 90% found just once. Sequenced sample: peripheral blood. The source is a woman aged 25-40 years with active or convalescent COVID-19.

This chain's CDR3 is CASSVVLFQRGNSPLHF. The DNA of the CDR3 is TGTGCCAGCAGCGTAGTTTTATTCCAAAGGGGTAATTCACCCCTCCACTTT. This sequence joins TRBV9 and TRBJ1-6, with a weak D call TRBD1 (5 bases). CDR3 size: 17 residues. Germline V gives CDR1 SGDLS, CDR2 YYNGEE. V dropped 0 bases and J dropped 6 bases, with 16 bases sitting between them.

The V gene is TRBV27, the J gene TRBJ2-1; 7 bases are a match to TRBD2. CDR1 is MNHEY and CDR2 is SMNVEV in the germline V gene (reference sequence). The V and J ends lost 3 bases and 3 bases, in that order; junction bases with no gene match: 8. The CDR3 is 16 residues long. The CDR3 sequence: CASSFNGAGVYNEQFF. The CDR3 bases are TGTGCCAGCAGTTTTAATGGGGCGGGGGTCTACAATGAGCAGTTCTTC.

The CDR3 DNA reads TGTGCCAGCAGCGTAGGTGGGGCCGTCTACGAGCAGTACTTC. It specifies CASSVGGAVYEQYF. V and J are TRBV9 and TRBJ2-7; D may be TRBD1 (5 bases). Trimming took off 0 bases at V and 3 bases at J, with 10 bases between the two ends. CDR1 and CDR2 from the germline V gene are SGDLS and YYNGEE. This CDR3 contains 14 residues. The full variable domain, its missing parts supplied by reference TRBV9 and TRBJ2-7, is DSGVTQTPKHLITATGQRVTLRCSPRSGDLSVYWYQQSLDQGLQFLIQYYNGEERAKGNILERFSAQQFPDLHSELNLSSLELGDSALYFCASSVGGAVYEQYFGPGTRLTVT.

The chain combines TRBV19 with TRBJ1-5; D gene uncertain. Germline V CDR1 and CDR2: LNHDA, SQIVND (reference sequence). The CDR3 is made up of 14 amino acids. Between the trimmed V and J ends, which lost 2 bases and 6 bases, there was a span of 11 bases. The CDR3 reads CASSISGLGQPQHF. CDR3 in DNA: TGTGCCAGTAGTATATCGGGATTGGGTCAGCCCCAGCATTTT.

CDR3 in DNA: TGTGCCAGCAGCGTAGACCCGGGGAGCGGGGTCCGCAATGAGCAGTTCTTC. It translates to CASSVDPGSGVRNEQFF. This chain joins TRBV9 and TRBJ2-1; TRBD2 matches 7 bases. Germline V gene data show CDR1 as SGDLS and CDR2 as YYNGEE. Losses at the gene ends were 0 bases for V and 6 bases for J; bases not matched to a gene: 12. The CDR3 is made up of 17 amino acids.

The rearrangement uses TRBV10-3 and TRBJ1-6; D uncertain. This CDR3 is built from 13 residues. Deletions cut 0 bases from V and 10 bases from J, with 7 bases between. Germline assignment: CDR1 ENHRY and CDR2 SYGVKD. The CDR3 coding sequence is TGTGCCATCAGTGAGTCAGCGAACTCACCCCTCCACTTT. It encodes CAISESANSPLHF.

This chain links TRBV28 with TRBJ1-2; possible D gene TRBD1, 5 bases. Germline CDR1 is MDHEN and CDR2 is SYDVKM. This CDR3 has 14 amino acids. Trimming left V 5 bases short and J 8 bases short, with 18 bases between. DNA for the CDR3: TGTGCCAGCAGTGCGGGACGAACAGAAGCCGGCTACACCTTC. Translated, it gives CASSAGRTEAGYTF.

V is TRBV6-1 and J is TRBJ1-1; possible D gene TRBD1, 6 bases. V gave up 6 bases and J gave up 2 bases, with 16 bases separating them. This CDR3 comprises 15 residues. Germline V gene lookup returns CDR1 MNHNS and CDR2 SASEGT. CDR3 nucleotides: TGTGCCAGCAGCCACCTAAAACAGGGAAACACTGAAGCTTTCTTT. It specifies CASSHLKQGNTEAFF.

The chain carries TRBV18 and TRBJ2-2; 7 nucleotides align to TRBD1. V was clipped by 3 bases and J by 2 bases; unmatched bases: 6. Per germline, CDR1 KGHSH and CDR2 LQKENI. The CDR3 length is 16 residues. The CDR3 is CASSPLGTANTGELFF. CDR3 DNA: TGTGCCAGCTCACCCTTAGGGACAGCTAACACCGGGGAGCTGTTTTTT.

The V call is TRBV29-1, the J call TRBJ2-7; 7 bases match TRBD1. CDR3 length: 13 amino acids. CDR1 and CDR2 (germline): SQVTM, ANQGSEA. Trimming at V came to 7 bases and at J to 0 bases, leaving 6 bases not matched to a gene. CDR3 sequence: CSAQDRVSYEQYF. DNA of the CDR3: TGCAGCGCACAAGACAGGGTCTCCTACGAGCAGTACTTC.

The chain recombines TRBV2 with TRBJ2-3, with 7 bases that match TRBD2. The germline V gene has CDR1 SNHLY and CDR2 FYNNEI. CDR3 size: 15 residues. The junction had 7 bases not matched to a gene; V was cut back by 6 bases and J by 1 base. The CDR3 sequence: CASRREGRGTDTQYF. In DNA, the CDR3 is TGTGCCAGCAGGCGGGAAGGGAGGGGCACAGATACGCAGTATTTT.

This chain joins TRBV5-1 and TRBJ1-4; weak D call: TRBD1 (5 bases). The V and J ends lost 0 bases and 5 bases respectively, with 11 bases between them. This CDR3 has 15 residues. Germline loops: CDR1 SGHRS, CDR2 YFSETQ. Here the CDR3 reads CASSLEGRGNEKLFF. The CDR3 DNA reads TGCGCCAGCAGCTTGGAGGGACGGGGGAATGAAAAACTGTTTTTT.

The V gene is TRBV19, the J gene TRBJ1-5, with D possibly matching TRBD1 (5 bases). The germline gives CDR1 LNHDA, CDR2 SQIVND (reference sequence). The CDR3 spans 14 residues. Trimming shortened V by 4 bases and J by 1 base, and 8 bases separated the two germline ends. The CDR3 is CASSKSGSNQPQHF. Written as DNA, the CDR3 is TGTGCCAGTAGTAAATCAGGGAGCAATCAGCCCCAGCATTTT. The full variable domain, completed using reference TRBV19 and TRBJ1-5, is DGGITQSPKYLFRKEGQNVTLSCEQNLNHDAMYWYRQDPGQGLRLIYYSQIVNDFQKGDIAEGYSVSREKKESFPLTVTSAQKNPTAFYLCASSKSGSNQPQHFGDGTRLSIL.

The chain combines TRBV5-1 with TRBJ1-6; D call uncertain. Trimming took off 0 bases at V and 7 bases at J, with 5 bases between the two ends. This CDR3 is built from 13 residues. The germline gives CDR1 SGHRS, CDR2 YFSETQ. DNA of the CDR3: TGCGCCAGCAGCTTGGAGCCAAATTCACCCCTCCACTTT. As protein: CASSLEPNSPLHF.

The chain joins TRBV28 to TRBJ1-2; D is possibly TRBD1 (5 bases). This CDR3 is 14 amino acids long. Germline V lookup: CDR1 MDHEN, CDR2 SYDVKM. The ends were cut back, 1 base at V and 5 bases at J, with 11 bases in the middle. This chain's CDR3 is CASSLSGGLYGYTF. CDR3 DNA: TGTGCCAGCAGTTTATCGGGGGGGTTGTATGGCTACACCTTC.

This clone was observed once. This chain links TRBV6-5 with TRBJ1-1; D is possibly TRBD1 (6 bases). Between the trimmed V and J ends, which lost 6 bases and 0 bases, there was a span of 11 bases. This CDR3 is built from 14 residues. The germline V gene has CDR1 MNHEY and CDR2 SVGAGI. CDR3 amino acids: CASRGPGVNTEAFF. The CDR3 nucleotides read TGTGCCAGCAGAGGTCCAGGGGTGAACACTGAAGCTTTCTTT.

V gene TRBV18 combines with J gene TRBJ1-2; D is uncertain. This CDR3 has 14 amino acids. Trimming shortened V by 6 bases and J by 3 bases, and 14 bases separated the two germline ends. The germline CDR1 and CDR2 sequences are KGHSH and LQKENI. CDR3 DNA sequence: TGTGCCAGCTCCACTAAGGAAGGTGACTATGGCTACACCTTC. Amino acid sequence: CASSTKEGDYGYTF.

This clone showed up just once. V gene TRBV28 combines with J gene TRBJ1-6, with D perhaps TRBD1 (5 bases). Germline CDR1 and CDR2: MDHEN and SYDVKM. The CDR3 is made up of 15 amino acids. V shed 5 bases and J shed 5 bases, with 13 bases lying between them. Here the CDR3 DNA reads TGTGCCAGCAGTATTATGGGAGGGGATAATTCACCCCTCCACTTT. It yields the protein CASSIMGGDNSPLHF.

This sequence joins TRBV11-2 and TRBJ2-2, with 7 bases that match TRBD1. Germline trimming cut 7 bases from V and 7 bases from J; bases unmatched to any gene: 12. This CDR3 has 15 amino acids. The germline CDR1 and CDR2 sequences are SGHAT and FQNNGV. CDR3 in amino acids: CASKPVRGQGGELFF. The CDR3 bases are TGTGCCAGCAAACCCGTGAGGGGGCAGGGCGGGGAGCTGTTTTTT. Full variable domain (outside the CDR3, taken from reference TRBV11-2 and TRBJ2-2): EAGVAQSPRYKIIEKRQSVAFWCNPISGHATLYWYQQILGQGPKLLIQFQNNGVVDDSQLPKDRFSAERLKGVDSTLKIQPAKLEDSAVYLCASKPVRGQGGELFFGEGSRLTVL.

This chain links TRBV2 with TRBJ1-5; no firm D call. Germline V gene lookup returns CDR1 SNHLY and CDR2 FYNNEI. V shed 3 bases and J shed 0 bases, with 6 bases lying between them. This CDR3 comprises 14 residues. The CDR3, as DNA: TGTGCCAGCAGTGAGAGCTATAGCAATCAGCCCCAGCATTTT. It translates to CASSESYSNQPQHF.

The chain links TRBV19 to TRBJ1-1, with 7 bases matching TRBD1. With V trimmed by 5 bases and J by 4 bases, 10 bases remained unmatched. From germline, CDR1 is LNHDA and CDR2 SQIVND (reference sequence). The CDR3 contains 15 residues. The CDR3 reads CASSSETGWVTEAFF. CDR3 sequence (DNA): TGTGCCAGTAGTTCCGAGACAGGGTGGGTCACTGAAGCTTTCTTT. The whole variable domain, filled in from reference TRBV19 and TRBJ1-1, reads DGGITQSPKYLFRKEGQNVTLSCEQNLNHDAMYWYRQDPGQGLRLIYYSQIVNDFQKGDIAEGYSVSREKKESFPLTVTSAQKNPTAFYLCASSSETGWVTEAFFGQGTRLTVV.

V gene TRBV5-1 combines with J gene TRBJ2-1; a weak D match, TRBD1 (6 bases). Per germline, CDR1 SGHRS and CDR2 YFSETQ. Deletions cut 7 bases from V and 7 bases from J, with 21 bases between. CDR3 length equals 15 residues. CDR3 region: CASGKITGSRNEQFF. The DNA of the CDR3 is TGCGCCAGCGGCAAAATTACAGGGAGTCGAAATGAGCAGTTCTTC.